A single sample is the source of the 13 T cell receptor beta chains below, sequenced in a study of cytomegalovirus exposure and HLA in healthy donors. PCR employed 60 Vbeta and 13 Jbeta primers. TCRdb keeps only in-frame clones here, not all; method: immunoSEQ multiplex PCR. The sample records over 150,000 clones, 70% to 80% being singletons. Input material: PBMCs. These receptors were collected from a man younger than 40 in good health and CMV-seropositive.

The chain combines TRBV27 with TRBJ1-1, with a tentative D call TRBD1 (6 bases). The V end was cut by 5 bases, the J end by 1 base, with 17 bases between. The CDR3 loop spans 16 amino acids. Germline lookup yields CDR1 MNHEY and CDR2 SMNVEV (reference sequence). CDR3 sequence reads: CASSTRRQGPNTEAFF. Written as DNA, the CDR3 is TGTGCCAGCAGTACCCGTCGCCAGGGGCCGAACACTGAAGCTTTCTTT.

The CDR3 nucleotides read TGTGCCAGTAGTATGGACAGTTTCTACGAGCAGTACTTC. Amino acid sequence: CASSMDSFYEQYF. V usage is TRBV19 and J usage is TRBJ2-7; a weak D match, TRBD1 (6 bases). The V gene lost 3 bases and the J gene lost 3 bases, with 9 bases spanning the gap. The germline V gene encodes CDR1 LNHDA and CDR2 SQIVND (reference sequence). This CDR3 is 13 amino acids long.

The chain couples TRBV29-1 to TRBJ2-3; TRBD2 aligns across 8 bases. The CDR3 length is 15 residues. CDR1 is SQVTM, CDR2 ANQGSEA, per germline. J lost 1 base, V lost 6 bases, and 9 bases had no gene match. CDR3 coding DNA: TGCAGCGTCCCCCCGGGAGGGACGGGCACAGATACGCAGTATTTT. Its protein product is CSVPPGGTGTDTQYF.

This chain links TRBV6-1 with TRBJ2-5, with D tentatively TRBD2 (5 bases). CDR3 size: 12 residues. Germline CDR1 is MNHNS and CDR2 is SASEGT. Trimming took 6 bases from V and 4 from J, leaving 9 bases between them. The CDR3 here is CASRPGIETQYF. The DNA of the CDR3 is TGTGCCAGCAGGCCGGGGATAGAGACCCAGTACTTC.

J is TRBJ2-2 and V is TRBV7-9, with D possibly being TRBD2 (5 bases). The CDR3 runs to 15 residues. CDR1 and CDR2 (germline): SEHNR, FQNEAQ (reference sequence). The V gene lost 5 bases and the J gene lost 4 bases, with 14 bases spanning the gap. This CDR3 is CASSPWRVSTGELFF. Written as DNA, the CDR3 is TGTGCCAGCAGCCCCTGGCGGGTATCCACCGGGGAGCTGTTTTTT.

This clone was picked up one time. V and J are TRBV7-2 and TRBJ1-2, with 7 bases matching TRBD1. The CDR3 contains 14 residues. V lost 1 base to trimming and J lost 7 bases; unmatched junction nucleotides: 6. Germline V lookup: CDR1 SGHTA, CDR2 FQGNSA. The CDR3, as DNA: TGTGCCAGCAGCTTAGGACAGGGTGACCGTGGCTACACCTTC. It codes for CASSLGQGDRGYTF.

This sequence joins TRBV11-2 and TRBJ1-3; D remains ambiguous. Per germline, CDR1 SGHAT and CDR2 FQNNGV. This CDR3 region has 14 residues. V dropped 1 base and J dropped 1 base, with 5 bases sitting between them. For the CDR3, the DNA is TGTGCCAGCAGCTTAGTCAGATCTGGAAACACCATATATTTT. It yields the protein CASSLVRSGNTIYF. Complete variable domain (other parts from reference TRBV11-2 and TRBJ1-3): EAGVAQSPRYKIIEKRQSVAFWCNPISGHATLYWYQQILGQGPKLLIQFQNNGVVDDSQLPKDRFSAERLKGVDSTLKIQPAKLEDSAVYLCASSLVRSGNTIYFGEGSWLTVV.

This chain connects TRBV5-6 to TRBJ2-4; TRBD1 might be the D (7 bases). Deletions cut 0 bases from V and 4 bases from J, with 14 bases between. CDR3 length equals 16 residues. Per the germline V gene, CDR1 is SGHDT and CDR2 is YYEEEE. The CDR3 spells CASSLEARGEKNIQYF. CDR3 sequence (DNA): TGTGCCAGCAGCTTGGAGGCCAGGGGGGAAAAAAACATTCAGTACTTC.

CDR3 sequence reads: CASSPSGSTNEKLFF. As DNA, the CDR3 is TGTGCCAGCAGTCCCTCAGGCTCAACTAATGAAAAACTGTTTTTT. V usage is TRBV9 and J usage is TRBJ1-4, with D hard to call. Germline CDR1 and CDR2: SGDLS and YYNGEE. CDR3 length equals 15 residues. The V end was cut by 5 bases, the J end by 0 bases, with 11 bases between.

CDR3 sequence (DNA): TGTGCCAGCAGTGAAGCGGACAGGCCGAATGAAAAACTGTTTTTT. Translation gives CASSEADRPNEKLFF. The chain is built from TRBV2 and TRBJ1-4; 7 bases are shared with TRBD1. This CDR3 comprises 15 residues. Germline CDR1 reads SNHLY; CDR2 reads FYNNEI. Losses at the gene ends were 0 bases for V and 5 bases for J; bases not matched to a gene: 3. Based on the CDR3 plus reference TRBV2 and TRBJ1-4, the full variable domain is EPEVTQTPSHQVTQMGQEVILRCVPISNHLYFYWYRQILGQKVEFLVSFYNNEISEKSEIFDDQFSVERPDGSNFTLKIRSTKLEDSAMYFCASSEADRPNEKLFFGSGTQLSVL.

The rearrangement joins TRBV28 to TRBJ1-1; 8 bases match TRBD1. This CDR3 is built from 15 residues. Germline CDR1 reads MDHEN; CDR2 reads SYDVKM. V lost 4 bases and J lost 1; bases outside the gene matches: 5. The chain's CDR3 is CASSSGGAENTEAFF. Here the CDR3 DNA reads TGTGCCAGCAGTTCAGGGGGCGCGGAGAACACTGAAGCTTTCTTT.

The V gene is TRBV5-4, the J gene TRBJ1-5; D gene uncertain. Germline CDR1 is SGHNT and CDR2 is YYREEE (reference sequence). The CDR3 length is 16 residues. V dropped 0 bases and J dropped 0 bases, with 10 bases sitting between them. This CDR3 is CASSLAREYSNQPQHF. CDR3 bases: TGTGCCAGCAGCTTGGCCCGGGAATATAGCAATCAGCCCCAGCATTTT.

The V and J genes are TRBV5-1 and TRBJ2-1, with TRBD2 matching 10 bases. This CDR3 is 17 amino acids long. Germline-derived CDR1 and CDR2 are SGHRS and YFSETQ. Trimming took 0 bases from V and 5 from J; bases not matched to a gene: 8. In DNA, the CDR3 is TGCGCCAGCAGCTTGGTCGGACTAGGACTAGCGGACAATGAGCAGTTCTTC. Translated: CASSLVGLGLADNEQFF.